A selection of T cell receptor beta chains follows, all from one sample in a study of blood T cells in healthy people across ages. MiXCR, applied by TCRdb to the 5' RACE reads, yields one record per CDR3 protein. The sample has approximately 600,000 distinct CDR3 sequences; roughly 58% are singletons. Material: blood. These receptor sequences come from a man aged 55-75 years in good health. Each CDR3 is given with its conserved first and last residue. A D gene is named only where the DNA matches it firmly. Where a row states a size, it is once, few, many or the class of an expanded clone; other rows omit it.

len	v_gene	j_gene	d_gene	abundance	CDR3nt	CDR3aa
15	TRBV6-1	TRBJ2-7	NA	NA	TGTGCCAGCAGTGAAACCCAAGGGCCCCCCTACGAGCAGTACTTC	CASSETQGPPYEQYF
15	TRBV15	TRBJ1-6	NA	NA	TGTGCCACCAGCAGCCGTATGGGATCGAATTCACCCCTCCACTTT	CATSSRMGSNSPLHF
14	TRBV20-1	TRBJ2-5	TRBD2	once	TGCAGTGCATCTAGCGGGCCACACCAGGGGACCCAGTACTTC	CSASSGPHQGTQYF
14	TRBV10-3	TRBJ2-5	NA	NA	TGTGCCATCAGTGCCGAACTGCGAGCGGAGACCCAGTACTTC	CAISAELRAETQYF
12	TRBV6-2/TRBV6-3	TRBJ2-7	NA	NA	TGTGCCAGCAGTTACGAGTATGGGGGACCGTACTTC	CASSYEYGGPYF
14	TRBV20-1	TRBJ1-1	NA	few	TGCAGTGCGAGCAGGCAGGCTGTACACACTGAAGCTTTCTTT	CSASRQAVHTEAFF
16	TRBV10-3	TRBJ2-5	TRBD2	NA	TGTGCCATCAGTGATTCCCTAGCGGGGAACCAAGAGACCCAGTACTTC	CAISDSLAGNQETQYF
15	TRBV5-1	TRBJ2-7	NA	once	TGCGCCAGCAGCTTGGCCTCCGGGGTCACCTACGAGCAGTACTTC	CASSLASGVTYEQYF
18	TRBV4-2	TRBJ2-2	TRBD2	NA	TGTGCCAGCAGCCAAGAAGCTCTAGCGGGGGCCCCACTCGGGGAGCTGTTTTTT	CASSQEALAGAPLGELFF
12	TRBV2	TRBJ1-2	NA	NA	TGTGCCAGCAGTGAAGGGCAGACTGGCTACACCTTC	CASSEGQTGYTF
12	TRBV5-1	TRBJ1-1	NA	many	TGCGCCAGCAGCTTGGAGGCCACTGAAGCTTTCTTT	CASSLEATEAFF
15	TRBV2	TRBJ1-2	NA	NA	TGTGCCAGCGGAGAAAACAGGGCGAAGAACTATGGCTACACCTTC	CASGENRAKNYGYTF
16	TRBV11-2	TRBJ1-6	TRBD1	NA	TGTACCAGCAGCCCGGACAGGGGATCCTATAATTCACCCCTCCACTTT	CTSSPDRGSYNSPLHF
13	TRBV20-1	TRBJ2-3	TRBD1	few	TGCAGTGTCCCGGGACAGGGGACAGATACGCAGTATTTT	CSVPGQGTDTQYF
14	TRBV29-1	TRBJ2-3	NA	few	TGCAGCGTTGAAAATATCATAGGGTCAGATACGCAGTATTTT	CSVENIIGSDTQYF
16	TRBV20-1	TRBJ2-2	TRBD2	NA	TGCAGTGCAAACCGGGCTGGCGGGGGGTTAGCCGGGGAGCTGTTTTTT	CSANRAGGGLAGELFF
14	TRBV4-1	TRBJ2-3	NA	NA	TGCGCCAGCAGCCAAGTGGTAGGCACAGATACGCAGTATTTT	CASSQVVGTDTQYF
12	TRBV12-3/TRBV12-4	TRBJ2-1	NA	NA	TGTACCAGCAGTGGACCCGGGAATGAGCAGTTCTTC	CTSSGPGNEQFF
15	TRBV12-3/TRBV12-4	TRBJ2-3	TRBD1	NA	TGTGCCAGCAGCCCCCCCGGACAGGGCCAAGATACGCAGTATTTT	CASSPPGQGQDTQYF
15	TRBV7-2	TRBJ2-7	NA	few	TGTGCCAGCAGCTTAGCTAGGACTACCTCCTACGAGCAGTACTTC	CASSLARTTSYEQYF
13	TRBV3-1	TRBJ2-7	TRBD1	NA	TGTGCCAGCAGCTTCCGGGACAGAGGCGAGCAGTACTTC	CASSFRDRGEQYF
17	TRBV4-2	TRBJ2-1	NA	NA	TGTGCCAGCAGCCAAGACCCGCTCGGAGGGCCATACAATGAGCAGTTCTTC	CASSQDPLGGPYNEQFF
15	TRBV5-6	TRBJ1-1	NA	NA	TGTGCCAGCAGTCTCGGACAGATTCGGGGCCATGAAGCTTTCTTT	CASSLGQIRGHEAFF